A selection of T cell receptor beta chains follows, all from one sample in a study of blood T cell repertoires in COVID-19. Assay: immunoSEQ multiplex PCR; the TCRdb copy retains only in-frame clones and omits some. In the table there are approximately 360,000 clones, 88% of which are singletons. Sequenced: PBMCs or T cells enriched from blood (not recorded which). These receptors originate from a woman aged 25-40 years with acute COVID-19. The CDR3 runs from the conserved cysteine through the conserved F or W. Fields, in order: V gene, J gene, clone size, CDR3 protein. Expanded clones get a size class; other rows say once, few or many, or leave the size out.

>TRBV19|TRBJ1-3|.
CASSSVSVSGNTIYF
>TRBV7-2|TRBJ2-7|.
CASSLASHRGGEQYF
>TRBV28|TRBJ2-1|.
CASSSGQGARNEQFF
>TRBV5-1|TRBJ2-7|once
CASSLTPRTYEQYF
>TRBV9|TRBJ2-1|.
CASSVDSSSYNEQFF
>TRBV27|TRBJ1-6|once
CASRRSHPAGESSPLHF
>TRBV27|TRBJ1-1|once
CASSLSGAPNTEAFF
>TRBV6-4|TRBJ2-2|.
CASSHRLNTGELFF
>TRBV19|TRBJ1-1|.
CASSQLTLRGRSTEAFF
>TRBV28|TRBJ1-6|.
CASGSGQASSYNSPLHF
>TRBV6-2/TRBV6-3|TRBJ2-5|.
CASSRRGETQYF
>TRBV2|TRBJ2-2|.
CASRLQGGAGELFF
>TRBV9|TRBJ2-1|.
CASGSGQGPNEQFF
>TRBV7-2|TRBJ1-1|.
CASSGWTGNLEAFF
>TRBV12-3/TRBV12-4|TRBJ1-2|.
CASSRGILVGYTF
>TRBV4-1|TRBJ2-7|few
CASSQGPGQFEQYF
>TRBV28|TRBJ1-5|.
CASSLEDRGLAQPQHF
>TRBV5-5|TRBJ2-1|.
CASTTNQRGGNEQFF
>TRBV24-1|TRBJ2-1|.
CATSDRIPSSYNEQFF
>TRBV5-4|TRBJ1-4|.
CASSSGLANEKLFF
>TRBV7-6|TRBJ2-7|few
CASSQASTGHYEQYF
>TRBV30|TRBJ2-7|.
CAWSVVSPGVRYEQYF
>TRBV5-1|TRBJ2-1|.
CASSSWGAQGKPYNEQFF
>TRBV5-1|TRBJ2-1|.
CASSLVTSGAYNEQFF
>TRBV6-1|TRBJ2-3|few
CASSDGTAVTDTQYF
>TRBV3-1/TRBV3-2|TRBJ1-2|.
CASSPFLAPNYGYTF
>TRBV5-1|TRBJ2-1|few
CASSSGGAGEQFF
>TRBV9|TRBJ2-3|.
CASTGGAGTDTQYF
>TRBV6-1|TRBJ1-2|few
CASSEARDRVLGYTF
>TRBV30|TRBJ1-3|.
CAWSIGGNTIYF
>TRBV5-4|TRBJ2-7|.
CASSLGGLAGTYEQYF
>TRBV7-2|TRBJ1-2|.
CASSPPGTLNYGYTF
>TRBV19|TRBJ1-4|few
CASSLRSSGDEKLFF
>TRBV6-1|TRBJ1-1|.
CASSERFWTEAFF
>TRBV11-2|TRBJ1-3|.
CASSPGQGASGNTIYF
>TRBV19|TRBJ1-1|.
CASSGRASMNTEAFF
>TRBV10-3|TRBJ1-2|.
CAIRTGNYGYTF
>TRBV29-1|TRBJ1-1|.
CSVGTGGNTEAFF
>TRBV19|TRBJ1-5|.
CASSMLGTGGFFGSNQPQHF
>TRBV12-3/TRBV12-4|TRBJ2-1|.
CASSPRHVSEQFF
>TRBV5-1|TRBJ2-1|once
CASSLVGGFYNEQFF
>TRBV21-1|TRBJ1-2|.
CASSKKCQGGGYTF
>TRBV5-1|TRBJ1-2|.
CASSLLGAYYGYTF
>TRBV27|TRBJ1-2|.
CASSLSPGFGYGYTF
>TRBV10-3|TRBJ2-2|.
CAISGTGGTGELFF
>TRBV4-3|TRBJ2-1|.
CASRRSGGLNNEQFF
>TRBV20-1|TRBJ1-3|.
CSARTGHTIYF
>TRBV27|TRBJ2-1|.
CASSFSSPRGNEQFF
>TRBV2|TRBJ1-1|.
CASKWRGIDTEAFF
>TRBV12-5|TRBJ2-3|.
CASGLATFTGDTQYF
>TRBV7-3|TRBJ2-3|.
CASSWARGDTQYF
>TRBV6-4|TRBJ2-1|.
CASSVLAGGQGNEQFF
>TRBV11-3|TRBJ2-2|.
CASSLAGSGTGELFF
>TRBV29-1|TRBJ2-5|.
CSVNPGQGEETQYF
>TRBV4-1|TRBJ2-7|.
CASSQGRFTYEQYF
>TRBV21-1|TRBJ2-7|.
CASSNGEWYEQYF
>TRBV6-4|TRBJ2-1|.
CASSDGTSAYNEQFF
>TRBV24-1|TRBJ2-3|.
CATSRRGGTDTQYF
>TRBV30|TRBJ1-2|once
CAWSRGGRKGGYTF